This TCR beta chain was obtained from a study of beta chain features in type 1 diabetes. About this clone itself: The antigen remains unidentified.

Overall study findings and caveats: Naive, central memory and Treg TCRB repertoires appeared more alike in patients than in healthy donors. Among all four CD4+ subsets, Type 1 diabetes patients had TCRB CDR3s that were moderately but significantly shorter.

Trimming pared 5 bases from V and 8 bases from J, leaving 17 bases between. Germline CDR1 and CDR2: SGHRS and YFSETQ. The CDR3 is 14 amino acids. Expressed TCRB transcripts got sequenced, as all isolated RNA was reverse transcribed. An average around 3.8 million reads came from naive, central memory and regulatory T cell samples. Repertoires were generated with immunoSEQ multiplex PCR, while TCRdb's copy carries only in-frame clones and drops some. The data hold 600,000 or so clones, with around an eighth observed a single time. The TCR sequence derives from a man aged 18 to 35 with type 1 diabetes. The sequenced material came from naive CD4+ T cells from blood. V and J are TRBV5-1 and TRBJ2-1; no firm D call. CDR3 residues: CASRSAAERDEQFF. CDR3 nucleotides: TGCGCCAGCAGGTCCGCGGCAGAACGAGATGAGCAGTTCTTC.